These 5 T cell receptor beta chains were all obtained from the same sample, sequenced in a study of blood T cell repertoires in COVID-19. Some clones are missing from TCRdb's copy, which holds only in-frame ones; the method was immunoSEQ multiplex PCR. The repertoire holds about 160,000 clones, roughly 86% seen once, with 3.9% in the top ten. The sequenced sample was peripheral blood. All receptors come from a woman aged 55-69 years who had recovered from COVID-19.

CDR3 bases: TGTGCCAGCAGCCAGGGGACAGGTGCACCCTACGAGCAGTACTTC. Encoded protein: CASSQGTGAPYEQYF. This sequence joins TRBV11-2 and TRBJ2-7; 8 nucleotides agree with TRBD1. Germline V gene data show CDR1 as SGHAT and CDR2 as FQNNGV. V lost 5 bases to trimming and J lost 2 bases; unmatched junction nucleotides: 8. The CDR3 spans 15 residues. Looking up the rest from reference TRBV11-2 and TRBJ2-7 gives the full variable domain: EAGVAQSPRYKIIEKRQSVAFWCNPISGHATLYWYQQILGQGPKLLIQFQNNGVVDDSQLPKDRFSAERLKGVDSTLKIQPAKLEDSAVYLCASSQGTGAPYEQYFGPGTRLTVT.

This chain connects TRBV3-1 (or the pseudogene TRBV3-2) to TRBJ1-3; TRBD1 matches at 7 bases. The CDR3 totals 16 residues. Germline V gene data show CDR1 as LGHDT and CDR2 as YNNKEL (reference sequence). The ends lost 0 bases at V and 4 bases at J; junction bases unmatched: 6. The CDR3 protein is CASSQDSGGYGNTIYF. DNA of the CDR3: TGTGCCAGCAGCCAAGATTCAGGGGGTTACGGAAACACCATATATTTT.

The rearrangement uses TRBV5-1 and TRBJ2-1; no clear D. V was pared by 2 bases and J by 0 bases, with 9 bases between. The CDR3 length is 15 residues. In germline, CDR1 is SGHRS, CDR2 YFSETQ. The CDR3 sequence is CASSLESSSYNEQFF. The DNA for the CDR3 is TGCGCCAGCAGCTTAGAGTCGAGCTCCTACAATGAGCAGTTCTTC.

The chain links TRBV10-3 to TRBJ1-1; D might be TRBD1 (6 bases). This CDR3 spans 13 amino acids. Germline CDR1 and CDR2: ENHRY and SYGVKD. V lost 6 bases and J lost 1, with 9 bases in between. CDR3 sequence (DNA): TGTGCCATCAGGCAGGACAGGAACACTGAAGCTTTCTTT. This codes for CAIRQDRNTEAFF.

The chain couples TRBV7-8 to TRBJ2-4; 10 bases fit TRBD2. Germline loops: CDR1 SGHVS, CDR2 FQNEAQ. The CDR3 is 20 residues long. V shed 4 bases, J shed 1 base, and the junction held 16 bases outside the gene matches. CDR3 region: CASSSPPGLAGDPAKNIQYF. The CDR3 nucleotides are TGTGCCAGCAGCTCCCCGCCTGGGCTAGCGGGGGACCCCGCCAAAAACATTCAGTACTTC. Full variable domain (outside the CDR3, taken from reference TRBV7-8 and TRBJ2-4): GAGVSQSPRYKVAKRGQDVALRCDPISGHVSLFWYQQALGQGPEFLTYFQNEAQLDKSGLPSDRFFAERPEGSVSTLKIQRTQQEDSAVYLCASSSPPGLAGDPAKNIQYFGAGTRLSVL.